The sample holds a few counts of the clone carrying this T cell receptor beta chain. The antigen is unknown. This specimen belongs to a study of beta chain features in type 1 diabetes. CDR3 length: 15 amino acids. From germline, CDR1 is SGDLS and CDR2 YYNGEE. The V end lost 0 bases, the J end lost 2 bases, and 6 bases lay between the germline ends. Points from the study as a whole: Moderately but significantly shorter TCRB CDR3s were found in Type 1 diabetes patients in all four CD4+ subsets.

Once sorted, every population was more than 95% pure. The entirety of the isolated RNA underwent reverse transcription, so expressed TCRB transcripts were sequenced. Assay: immunoSEQ multiplex PCR; the TCRdb copy retains only in-frame clones and omits some. The sample holds 150,000 to 200,000 clones, roughly 8% seen once. The receptor was isolated from a woman aged 18-29 years with type 1 diabetes. The chain carries TRBV9 and TRBJ2-6; the D is unclear. Sequencing input: central memory CD4+ T cells from blood. The CDR3 region has the DNA TGTGCCAGCAGCGTAGTTTCTACTGGGGCCAACGTCCTGACTTTC. Amino acid sequence: CASSVVSTGANVLTF. The entire variable domain, with the rest obtained from reference TRBV9 and TRBJ2-6, is as follows: DSGVTQTPKHLITATGQRVTLRCSPRSGDLSVYWYQQSLDQGLQFLIQYYNGEERAKGNILERFSAQQFPDLHSELNLSSLELGDSALYFCASSVVSTGANVLTFGAGSRLTVL.